The 29 T cell receptor beta chains below were found in one sample sequenced in a study of blood T cells in healthy people across ages. The authors ran a second PCR of about 7 to 11 cycles using a sample-barcoded 5' primer and a J-beta primer mix. TCRdb re-called the 5' RACE reads through MiXCR, storing one row per CDR3 protein. The sample shows 600,000 or so distinct CDR3 sequences, around 21% of them seen only once. Source material: blood. These receptors were obtained from a man in his 70s in good health.

The chain combines TRBV4-3 with TRBJ2-3, with D unclear. V was cut by 4 bases and J by 0 bases, with 11 bases left in between. CDR3 length: 15 residues. Germline lookup yields CDR1 LGHNA and CDR2 YSLEER. CDR3: CASSRDKLSTDTQYF. CDR3 DNA sequence: TGCGCCAGCAGCCGTGACAAGCTTAGCACAGATACGCAGTATTTT.

The chain links TRBV20-1 to TRBJ1-1; D is uncertain. V was trimmed by 1 base and J by 6 bases, leaving 6 bases between them. Looked up from germline, CDR1 is DFQATT and CDR2 is SNEGSKA (reference sequence). This CDR3 comprises 11 residues. The CDR3 here is CSARVLPEAFF. CDR3 coding DNA: TGCAGTGCTAGAGTTCTTCCTGAAGCTTTCTTT.

The rearrangement uses TRBV28 and TRBJ1-4; D is uncertain. The CDR3 is 15 amino acids. Trimming pared 4 bases from V and 6 bases from J, leaving 15 bases between. Germline V CDR1 and CDR2: MDHEN, SYDVKM. CDR3 sequence (DNA): TGTGCCAGCAGTTACCTACCGTCCGGGGATGAAAAACTGTTTTTT. Translated: CASSYLPSGDEKLFF. The entire variable domain, with the rest obtained from reference TRBV28 and TRBJ1-4, is as follows: DVKVTQSSRYLVKRTGEKVFLECVQDMDHENMFWYRQDPGLGLRLIYFSYDVKMKEKGDIPEGYSVSREKKERFSLILESASTNQTSMYLCASSYLPSGDEKLFFGSGTQLSVL.

V is TRBV27 and J is TRBJ2-1; D is possibly TRBD2 (7 bases). CDR1 and CDR2 (germline): MNHEY, SMNVEV (reference sequence). This CDR3 has 16 amino acids. V was clipped by 6 bases and J by 6 bases, with 21 bases between them. This CDR3 reads CASSPAGAGVSNEQFF. The CDR3 DNA sequence: TGTGCCAGCAGCCCCGCGGGGGCGGGAGTGAGCAATGAGCAGTTCTTC.

This clonotype was detected only a few times. The chain employs TRBV6-5 and TRBJ1-5; TRBD1 might be the D (5 bases). Germline V gene sequence: CDR1 MNHEY, CDR2 SVGAGI. V gave up 2 bases and J gave up 4 bases, with 12 bases separating them. The CDR3 length is 15 residues. In DNA form, the CDR3 reads TGTGCCAGCAGTTACACAGGATCAAGGAATCAGCCCCAGCATTTT. Its translation is CASSYTGSRNQPQHF.

The CDR3 coding sequence is TGCGCCAGCAGCTCCTATGGGACTAGCGGCTTCCAAGAGACCCAGTACTTC. Protein product: CASSSYGTSGFQETQYF. This sequence joins TRBV5-1 and TRBJ2-5; 11 positions agree with TRBD2. Germline CDR1 and CDR2: SGHRS and YFSETQ. This CDR3 region has 17 residues. V trimming: 3 bases; J trimming: 1 base; junction bases outside the gene matches: 8. The full variable domain, in which reference TRBV5-1 and TRBJ2-5 provide the parts outside the CDR3, is KAGVTQTPRYLIKTRGQQVTLSCSPISGHRSVSWYQQTPGQGLQFLFEYFSETQRNKGNFPGRFSGRQFSNSRSEMNVSTLELGDSALYLCASSSYGTSGFQETQYFGPGTRLLVL.

This clonotype was seen a few times. The rearrangement joins TRBV29-1 to TRBJ2-5; 7 positions match TRBD2. The end of the DNA aligns better with TRBJ2-1, so the J call may be wrong. Germline lookup yields CDR1 SQVTM and CDR2 ANQGSEA. This CDR3 is 17 amino acids long. CDR3 region: CSVEGRLAPKSTDEQFF. For the CDR3, the DNA is TGCAGCGTTGAAGGGCGACTAGCCCCAAAGTCGACCGATGAGCAGTTCTTC.

This sequence joins TRBV19 and TRBJ2-7; possible D gene TRBD1, 6 bases. V lost 1 base and J 2 bases, leaving 12 bases between the germline ends. The CDR3 sequence is 15 residues long. Germline V CDR1 and CDR2: LNHDA, SQIVND (reference sequence). The CDR3 loop reads CASSIGDTSPYEQYF. CDR3 in DNA: TGTGCCAGTAGTATAGGGGACACCTCTCCCTACGAGCAGTACTTC.

This clonotype was counted at least ten times. The J gene is TRBJ2-7, the V gene TRBV18; D is uncertain. Trimming pared 0 bases from V and 2 bases from J, leaving 5 bases between. Germline-derived CDR1 and CDR2 are KGHSH and LQKENI. The CDR3 consists of 13 residues. CDR3 nucleotide sequence: TGTGCCAGCTCACCACCGGGCCCCTACGAGCAGTACTTC. The encoded protein is CASSPPGPYEQYF.

This clonotype was detected a few times. The chain carries TRBV20-1 and TRBJ2-5; TRBD1 might be the D (5 bases). V was trimmed by 6 bases and J by 0 bases, leaving 5 bases between them. Per the germline V gene, CDR1 is DFQATT and CDR2 is SNEGSKA (reference sequence). The CDR3 has 11 residues. Written as DNA, the CDR3 is TGCAGTGCAGGGGACCAAGAGACCCAGTACTTC. It encodes CSAGDQETQYF.

The gene calls are TRBV5-5 and TRBJ2-7; a weak D match, TRBD1 (9 bases). This CDR3 contains 16 residues. Germline V gives CDR1 SGHKS, CDR2 YYEKEE (reference sequence). V gave up 0 bases and J gave up 4 bases, with 17 bases separating them. CDR3 residues: CASSLVAGTGNYEQYF. The CDR3 bases are TGTGCCAGCAGCTTGGTAGCGGGGACAGGGAATTACGAGCAGTACTTC.

This clonotype turned up a few times. This may stem from a read error, because a much larger clone lies one nucleotide away. The rearrangement links TRBV4-3 to TRBJ2-5; perhaps TRBD1 as D (6 bases). V lost 3 bases and J lost 1, with 12 bases in between. Germline loops: CDR1 LGHNA, CDR2 YSLEER. The CDR3 totals 15 residues. This CDR3 is CASSQNQGPQETQYF. CDR3 nucleotides: TGCGCCAGCAGCCAGAATCAGGGGCCCCAAGAGACCCAGTACTTC.

This clonotype occurred a few times. The chain joins TRBV24-1 to TRBJ2-5; D is uncertain. The V gene lost 5 bases and the J gene lost 0 bases, with 12 bases spanning the gap. CDR3 size: 15 residues. CDR1 is KGHDR and CDR2 is SFDVKD in the germline V gene. CDR3 sequence reads: CATSAALPYQETQYF. In DNA, the CDR3 is TGTGCCACCAGTGCGGCTCTACCTTACCAAGAGACCCAGTACTTC.

This clonotype has a handful of counts. The chain has TRBV11-2 and TRBJ2-3; D is unclear. The CDR3 has 13 residues. V was clipped by 5 bases and J by 6 bases, with 12 bases between them. Germline CDR1 and CDR2: SGHAT and FQNNGV. The CDR3 reads CASSATPADTQYF. The CDR3 region has the DNA TGTGCCAGCAGCGCTACGCCGGCGGATACGCAGTATTTT.

A note on this clonotype: A read error may account for a junction end that differs from germline. The DNA for the CDR3 is TGTGCCAGCAGCCTACCACGGGCTGTCTACGAGCAGCACTTC. This gives the protein CASSLPRAVYEQHF. The V call is TRBV11-2, the J call TRBJ2-7; D ambiguous. Germline CDR1 reads SGHAT; CDR2 reads FQNNGV. CDR3 length equals 14 residues.

The sample holds a few counts of this clonotype. The chain is built from TRBV7-9 and TRBJ2-5; TRBD1 might be the D (6 bases). With 3 bases removed from V and 5 bases from J, the gap between germline ends came to 16 bases. This CDR3 has 15 residues. Looked up from germline, CDR1 is SEHNR and CDR2 is FQNEAQ (reference sequence). CDR3 in DNA: TGTGCCAGCAGCTTCGAGCAGGGGTCTGGGGAGACCCAGTACTTC. This gives the protein CASSFEQGSGETQYF.

This clonotype was seen at least ten times. This chain joins TRBV9 and TRBJ2-1; 8 bases align to TRBD2. The germline V gene has CDR1 SGDLS and CDR2 YYNGEE. The CDR3 is 15 residues long. After removal of 0 bases from V and 10 bases from J, the junction contained 9 bases not matched to a gene. CDR3 DNA sequence: TGTGCCAGCAGCGTAGCGAGCGGGAGTGTTTCGGAGCAGTTCTTC. It codes for CASSVASGSVSEQFF.

This chain connects TRBV3-1 to TRBJ2-7, with unresolved D. The germline CDR1 and CDR2 sequences are LGHDT and YNNKEL (reference sequence). The CDR3 consists of 14 residues. Trimming stripped 1 base from V and 1 base from J, with 8 bases between. As DNA, the CDR3 is TGTGCCAGCAGCCAAGCTAAACAGTCCTACGAGCAGTACTTC. The encoded protein is CASSQAKQSYEQYF.

This chain connects TRBV3-1 to TRBJ2-1; either TRBD1 or TRBD2 may fit D (5 bases each). Trimming pared 4 bases from V and 7 bases from J, leaving 17 bases between. The CDR3 spans 15 residues. Germline-derived CDR1 and CDR2 are LGHDT and YNNKEL (reference sequence). This CDR3 reads CASSLYDRAVNEQFF. The CDR3 coding sequence is TGTGCCAGCAGCCTCTATGACAGAGCGGTGAATGAGCAGTTCTTC.

V gene TRBV6-2 or TRBV6-3 combines with J gene TRBJ2-1; TRBD1 agrees at 8 bases. The V gene end was trimmed by 6 bases and the J gene end by 2 bases; junction bases not matched to a gene: 6. Germline CDR1 MNHEY, CDR2 SVGEGT. The CDR3 runs 15 residues. The CDR3 here is CASSSGTGAYNEQFF. The CDR3 DNA sequence: TGTGCCAGCAGCTCCGGGACAGGCGCCTACAATGAGCAGTTCTTC.

The gene calls are TRBV5-5 and TRBJ2-2; 8 bases fit TRBD2. The CDR3 has 17 residues. J was trimmed by 3 bases and V by 0 bases; bases with no gene match: 7. Germline lookup yields CDR1 SGHKS and CDR2 YYEKEE (reference sequence). The CDR3 region is CASSLVGKREYTGELFF. In DNA, the CDR3 is TGTGCCAGCAGCTTGGTGGGAAAGCGGGAGTACACCGGGGAGCTGTTTTTT.

The chain has TRBV20-1 and TRBJ1-4, with D possibly being TRBD1 (5 bases). V gave up 4 bases and J gave up 4 bases, with 10 bases separating them. CDR1 and CDR2 (germline): DFQATT, SNEGSKA (reference sequence). The CDR3 totals 13 residues. In nucleotides, the CDR3 is TGCAGTGCTATAGGGGACCTTAATGAAAAACTGTTTTTT. It codes for CSAIGDLNEKLFF.

The chain employs TRBV15 and TRBJ2-5, with D unresolved. Germline lookup yields CDR1 LNHNV and CDR2 YYDKDF (reference sequence). The CDR3 sequence is 14 residues long. Trimming shortened V by 0 bases and J by 5 bases, and 10 bases separated the two germline ends. The CDR3 here is CATSRDRTRETQYF. The CDR3 region has the DNA TGTGCCACCAGCAGAGATCGGACCAGGGAGACCCAGTACTTC.

The chain is built from TRBV4-1 and TRBJ2-4; D gene unclear. This CDR3 has 15 amino acids. The germline V and J ends were trimmed by 1 base and 0 bases, with 7 bases remaining between them. Looked up from germline, CDR1 is MGHRA and CDR2 is YSYEKL. CDR3: CASSQAVLAKNIQYF. In nucleotides, the CDR3 is TGCGCCAGCAGCCAAGCGGTACTAGCCAAAAACATTCAGTACTTC.

This clonotype was seen at least ten times. The chain is built from TRBV20-1 and TRBJ2-5; perhaps TRBD1 as D (5 bases). This CDR3 spans 16 amino acids. The ends were cut back, 8 bases at V and 2 bases at J, with 24 bases in the middle. The V gene's germline CDR1 is DFQATT and CDR2 SNEGSKA (reference sequence). As DNA, the CDR3 is TGCAGTACCTCAACCCCCCTTCAGGGTAGACAAGAGACCCAGTACTTC. Its translation: CSTSTPLQGRQETQYF.

This clonotype appeared many times. This chain connects TRBV5-6 to TRBJ2-5, with 14 bases matching TRBD2. The CDR3 loop spans 17 amino acids. In germline, CDR1 is SGHDT, CDR2 YYEEEE. V was pared by 3 bases and J by 4 bases, with 8 bases of the junction left unmatched. CDR3 sequence: CASSSGLAGVGVETQYF. Written as DNA, the CDR3 is TGTGCCAGCAGCTCGGGACTAGCGGGAGTCGGGGTAGAGACCCAGTACTTC.

The rearrangement uses TRBV7-9 and TRBJ2-3; D gene uncertain. CDR3 length equals 14 residues. V was shortened by 2 bases and J by 2 bases, with 8 bases between the two germline ends. The germline V gene encodes CDR1 SEHNR and CDR2 FQNEAQ (reference sequence). Here the CDR3 reads CASSLPITTDTQYF. The CDR3 DNA reads as TGTGCCAGCAGCTTACCGATAACCACAGATACGCAGTATTTT.

This clonotype showed up just a few times. The chain carries TRBV28 and TRBJ1-4; D perhaps matches TRBD1 (5 bases). The CDR3 extends over 18 amino acids. Germline V gene sequence: CDR1 MDHEN, CDR2 SYDVKM. The V end was cut by 4 bases, the J end by 5 bases, with 23 bases between. In DNA, the CDR3 is TGTGCCAGCAGTTCTATAAGGACGACGACAGTCCGGAATGAAAAACTGTTTTTT. Amino acids: CASSSIRTTTVRNEKLFF.

This clonotype showed up just a few times. A junction boundary mismatches the germline segment, possibly from a read error. The chain joins TRBV5-4 to TRBJ2-5, with D possibly TRBD2 on 5 matching bases. The germline CDR1 and CDR2 sequences are SGHNT and YYREEE (reference sequence). The CDR3 covers 16 residues. Here the CDR3 reads CASSLRSTRTGEAQYF. CDR3 nucleotides: TGTGCCAGCAGCTTGAGGTCTACTAGAACTGGAGAGGCCCAGTACTTC.